This TCR beta chain was identified during a study of Ad26.COV2.S vaccination and SARS-CoV-2 variants. The table came from immunoSEQ multiplex PCR; TCRdb's copy has only in-frame clones and leaves some out. The sample lists 430,000 or so clones, over 75% seen once, with 12% in the top ten. The CDR3 totals 14 residues. With 4 bases clipped from V and 5 bases from J, the junction kept 8 bases outside the gene matches. The V gene's germline CDR1 is DFQATT and CDR2 SNEGSKA (reference sequence). The treatment: over 15 received Ad26.COV2.S at low or high dose, single or two shots; five or six received placebo; per-sample allocation not given. Sampling occurred on day 63 after the first vaccine or placebo injection.

The specimen comprised peripheral blood, sampled in a trial of Ad26.COV2.S vaccine versus placebo. The V gene is TRBV20-1, the J gene TRBJ2-5; 9 bases are shared with TRBD2. The source is a person aged 18 to 59 who received the Ad26.COV2.S COVID-19 vaccine or a placebo. The CDR3 DNA is TGCAGTGCTATTGACGGCGGGAGGGCGGAGACCCAGTACTTC. This gives the protein CSAIDGGRAETQYF.